One and the same sample provided the 20 T cell receptor beta chains below, sequenced in a study of blood T cell repertoires in COVID-19. TCRdb's copy holds only in-frame clones and misses some; the assay was immunoSEQ multiplex PCR. The table records some 150,000 clones, roughly 90% of them present only once. The material sequenced was peripheral blood. The receptors were sampled from a woman aged 60-70 years with active or convalescent COVID-19.

The chain employs TRBV9 and TRBJ1-4; 8 positions agree with TRBD1. The trim removed 0 bases at V and 8 bases at J, leaving 6 bases unmatched. Germline V gene sequence: CDR1 SGDLS, CDR2 YYNGEE. This CDR3 comprises 15 residues. The DNA of the CDR3 is TGTGCCAGCAGCGTAGCTACGTCAGGGGGCGAAAAACTGTTTTTT. Translated: CASSVATSGGEKLFF.

Concerning this clone: A read error may account for a junction end that differs from germline. This sequence joins TRBV7-7 and TRBJ1-6; possibly TRBD1 for D (6 bases). This CDR3 is 13 amino acids long. The germline V gene encodes CDR1 SSHAT and CDR2 FNYEAQ (reference sequence). CDR3 region: CASSLDGGATLHF. The CDR3 DNA follows: TGTGCTAGCAGCTTAGATGGGGGGGCAACCCTCCACTTT.

A single count supports this clone. The V call is TRBV6-5, the J call TRBJ2-7; 7 nucleotides agree with TRBD1. The length of the CDR3 is 15 residues. V was clipped by 4 bases and J by 0 bases; unmatched bases: 6. Germline V gene data show CDR1 as MNHEY and CDR2 as SVGAGI. The CDR3 nucleotides read TGTGCCAGCAGTTTCTACAGGGGCCTCTCCTACGAGCAGTACTTC. It codes for CASSFYRGLSYEQYF.

This chain connects TRBV18 to TRBJ2-1, with 10 bases lining up with TRBD2. Germline trimming cut 5 bases from V and 6 bases from J; bases unmatched to any gene: 7. This CDR3 comprises 15 residues. Germline V gives CDR1 KGHSH, CDR2 LQKENI. CDR3 protein: CASSTSGGALNEQFF. CDR3 DNA sequence: TGTGCCAGCTCAACGAGCGGGGGGGCTCTCAATGAGCAGTTCTTC. Combining the CDR3 with reference TRBV18 and TRBJ2-1 gives the whole variable domain NAGVMQNPRHLVRRRGQEARLRCSPMKGHSHVYWYRQLPEEGLKFMVYLQKENIIDESGMPKERFSAEFPKEGPSILRIQQVVRGDSAAYFCASSTSGGALNEQFFGPGTRLTVL.

The CDR3 here is CASSILTEPQHF. In DNA form, the CDR3 reads TGTGCCAGTAGTATCCTTACGGAGCCCCAGCATTTT. The chain joins TRBV19 to TRBJ1-5, with D unresolved. The germline gives CDR1 LNHDA, CDR2 SQIVND (reference sequence). V lost 3 bases and J 8 bases, leaving 8 bases between the germline ends. This CDR3 comprises 12 residues.

The chain recombines TRBV6-2 or TRBV6-3 with TRBJ2-5; 11 bases agree with TRBD2. V shed 2 bases and J 3 bases; nucleotides not matched to a gene: 8. The CDR3 is made up of 17 amino acids. Looked up from germline, CDR1 is MNHEY and CDR2 is SVGEGT. The chain's CDR3 is CASSYPRVAGGEETQYF. DNA for the CDR3: TGTGCCAGCAGTTACCCCCGGGTAGCGGGGGGGGAAGAGACCCAGTACTTC.

This chain uses TRBV9 with TRBJ1-4; 7 positions match TRBD1. Per germline, CDR1 SGDLS and CDR2 YYNGEE. The trim removed 4 bases at V and 6 bases at J, leaving 6 bases unmatched. This CDR3 region has 14 residues. CDR3 amino acids: CASSRGPTDEKLFF. In DNA, the CDR3 is TGTGCCAGCAGCAGGGGGCCTACGGATGAAAAACTGTTTTTT.

The CDR3 DNA reads as TGTGCCAGCAGTGAGGACATAACAGGGGATTATGGCTACACCTTC. Amino acid sequence: CASSEDITGDYGYTF. The chain employs TRBV2 and TRBJ1-2; 7 nucleotides match TRBD1. Germline CDR1 is SNHLY and CDR2 is FYNNEI. The V and J ends lost 3 bases and 5 bases, in that order; junction bases with no gene match: 9. The CDR3 loop spans 15 amino acids. Filled out from reference TRBV2 and TRBJ1-2, the complete variable domain reads EPEVTQTPSHQVTQMGQEVILRCVPISNHLYFYWYRQILGQKVEFLVSFYNNEISEKSEIFDDQFSVERPDGSNFTLKIRSTKLEDSAMYFCASSEDITGDYGYTFGSGTRLTVV.

The chain uses TRBV24-1 and TRBJ2-2; 11 positions match TRBD2. Per germline, CDR1 KGHDR and CDR2 SFDVKD. The CDR3 is 16 amino acids. Trimming took 9 bases from V and 8 from J; bases not matched to a gene: 13. CDR3 residues: CATPRRPSGGRGELFF. The CDR3 bases are TGTGCCACCCCCCGGCGTCCTAGCGGGGGGAGGGGGGAGCTGTTTTTT.

This chain connects TRBV19 to TRBJ2-5, with TRBD1 as a possible D gene (5 bases). Germline CDR1 LNHDA, CDR2 SQIVND (reference sequence). CDR3 size: 14 residues. Trimming removed 3 bases at V and 3 bases at J, with 11 bases between. The CDR3 region is CASSIRAGKETQYF. The CDR3 DNA is TGTGCCAGTAGTATCCGGGCAGGGAAAGAGACCCAGTACTTC.

The chain is built from TRBV7-2 and TRBJ2-7; 8 nucleotides line up with TRBD1. Per the germline V gene, CDR1 is SGHTA and CDR2 is FQGNSA. The V and J ends lost 6 bases and 0 bases, in that order; junction bases with no gene match: 7. The CDR3 is 15 residues long. In DNA, the CDR3 is TGTGCCAGCAGGGTTGGACAGGGAAACTCCTACGAGCAGTACTTC. It specifies CASRVGQGNSYEQYF.

The chain is built from TRBV2 and TRBJ1-6, with D maybe TRBD1 (5 bases). Deletions cut 7 bases from V and 1 base from J, with 8 bases between. The length of the CDR3 is 14 residues. Germline lookup yields CDR1 SNHLY and CDR2 FYNNEI. In nucleotides, the CDR3 is TGTGCCAGCATGGAGGGGTCCTATAATTCACCCCTCCACTTT. Translating it yields CASMEGSYNSPLHF.

The chain links TRBV19 to TRBJ1-6; 8 positions match TRBD1. In germline, CDR1 is LNHDA, CDR2 SQIVND (reference sequence). V lost 9 bases and J lost 5; bases outside the gene matches: 3. CDR3 size: 13 residues. CDR3 bases: TGTGCCAGCGGACAGGGAAATAATTCACCCCTCCACTTT. Encoded protein: CASGQGNNSPLHF.

This chain's CDR3 is CAIRQGPDTQYF. The CDR3 bases are TGTGCCATTCGACAGGGACCAGATACGCAGTATTTT. This sequence joins TRBV7-2 and TRBJ2-3; 7 bases fit TRBD1. The germline V gene encodes CDR1 SGHTA and CDR2 FQGNSA. J was trimmed by 4 bases and V by 10 bases; bases with no gene match: 5. CDR3 size: 12 residues.

The rearrangement links TRBV19 to TRBJ1-2; 12 bases agree with TRBD1. This CDR3 is 14 amino acids long. The V gene end was trimmed by 6 bases and the J gene end by 8 bases; junction bases not matched to a gene: 7. Germline CDR1 reads LNHDA; CDR2 reads SQIVND (reference sequence). Here the CDR3 DNA reads TGTGCCAGTAGCCCGGGACAGGGGGCGATCGGCTACACCTTC. Its translation is CASSPGQGAIGYTF.

The CDR3 nucleotides are TGCAGCGTTGAAGATCGGGACAGGGGCACTGAAGCTTTCTTT. It specifies CSVEDRDRGTEAFF. The rearrangement links TRBV29-1 to TRBJ1-1, with 10 bases fitting TRBD1. The CDR3 has 14 amino acids. After removal of 0 bases from V and 4 bases from J, the junction contained 2 bases not matched to a gene. Germline CDR1 reads SQVTM; CDR2 reads ANQGSEA. The full variable domain, rest sourced from reference TRBV29-1 and TRBJ1-1, is SAVISQKPSRDICQRGTSLTIQCQVDSQVTMMFWYRQQPGQSLTLIATANQGSEATYESGFVIDKFPISRPNLTFSTLTVSNMSPEDSSIYLCSVEDRDRGTEAFFGQGTRLTVV.

CDR3 loop: CSVETDSYEQYF. As DNA, the CDR3 is TGCAGCGTTGAGACTGACTCCTACGAGCAGTACTTC. The rearrangement links TRBV29-1 to TRBJ2-7, with unresolved D. V lost 3 bases and J lost 0, with 6 bases in between. The CDR3 sequence is 12 residues long. Germline values: CDR1 SQVTM, CDR2 ANQGSEA.

V and J are TRBV7-8 and TRBJ2-1; maybe TRBD2 (6 bases). The V end lost 4 bases, the J end lost 9 bases, and 10 bases lay between the germline ends. Germline loops: CDR1 SGHVS, CDR2 FQNEAQ. The CDR3 length is 12 residues. Written as DNA, the CDR3 is TGTGCCAGCAGCTCCTCGGAGGGTGAGCAGTTCTTC. This encodes CASSSSEGEQFF.

In regard to this clone: The sample carries other DNA sequences with the same CDR3. V is TRBV19 and J is TRBJ1-5, with D tentatively TRBD1 (5 bases). The germline V and J ends were trimmed by 3 bases and 5 bases, with 8 bases remaining between them. CDR3 size: 13 residues. Germline CDR1 and CDR2: LNHDA and SQIVND (reference sequence). This chain's CDR3 is CASSIDRDQPQHF. The CDR3, as DNA: TGTGCCAGTAGTATCGACAGAGATCAGCCCCAGCATTTT.

This chain uses TRBV10-3 with TRBJ1-1; 7 bases are shared with TRBD1. CDR1 ENHRY and CDR2 SYGVKD come from the germline V gene. V lost 11 bases, J lost 0 bases, and 6 bases stayed unmatched. The CDR3 contains 13 residues. This chain's CDR3 is CASRDRMNTEAFF. For the CDR3, the DNA is TGTGCCTCCCGGGACAGAATGAACACTGAAGCTTTCTTT.